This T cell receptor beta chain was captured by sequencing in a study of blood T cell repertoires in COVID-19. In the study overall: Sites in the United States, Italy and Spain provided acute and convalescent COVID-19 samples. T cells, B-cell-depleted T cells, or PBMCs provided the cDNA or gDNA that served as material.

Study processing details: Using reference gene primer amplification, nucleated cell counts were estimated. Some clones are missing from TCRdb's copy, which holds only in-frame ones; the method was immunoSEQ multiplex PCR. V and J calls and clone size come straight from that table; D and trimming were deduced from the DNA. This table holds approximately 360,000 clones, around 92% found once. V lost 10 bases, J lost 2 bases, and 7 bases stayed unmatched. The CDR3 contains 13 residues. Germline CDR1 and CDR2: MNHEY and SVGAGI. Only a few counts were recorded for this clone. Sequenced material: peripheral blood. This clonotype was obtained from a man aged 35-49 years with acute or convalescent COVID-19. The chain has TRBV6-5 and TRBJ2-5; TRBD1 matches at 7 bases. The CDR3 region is CATSRGTQETQYF. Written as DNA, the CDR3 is TGTGCCACGTCCAGGGGGACGCAAGAGACCCAGTACTTC.